Listed here are 20 T cell receptor beta chains from one sample, sequenced in a study of response to subunit inactivated influenza vaccine. TCRdb itself ran the RT-PCR reads through MiXCR, one entry per CDR3 protein. The sample includes some 500,000 distinct CDR3 sequences, approximately 15% of them seen just once. The sample here was CD4+ T cells sorted from PBMCs, taken 23 months after vaccination. These receptors originate from a man aged 50 to 69 who received an inactivated influenza vaccine.

The J gene is TRBJ2-5, the V gene TRBV5-1, with TRBD1 matching 8 bases. Losses at the gene ends were 7 bases for V and 4 bases for J; bases not matched to a gene: 6. This CDR3 has 13 amino acids. Germline V gives CDR1 SGHRS, CDR2 YFSETQ. The chain's CDR3 is CASAGQGGETQYF. In DNA form, the CDR3 reads TGCGCCAGCGCCGGACAGGGAGGAGAGACCCAGTACTTC.

CDR3 in amino acids: CASSQVTSGRTVQYF. CDR3 coding DNA: TGTGCCAGCAGCCAAGTTACTAGCGGCCGCACAGTGCAGTACTTC. The chain uses TRBV3-1 and TRBJ2-7; 8 nucleotides line up with TRBD2. The CDR3 extends over 15 amino acids. Germline V gives CDR1 LGHDT, CDR2 YNNKEL (reference sequence). The ends lost 1 base at V and 9 bases at J; junction bases unmatched: 11.

This clonotype was detected only a few times. The rearrangement uses TRBV7-2 and TRBJ1-2; D is possibly TRBD1 (6 bases). The CDR3 runs to 13 residues. V was pared by 2 bases and J by 7 bases, with 11 bases between. Germline lookup yields CDR1 SGHTA and CDR2 FQGNSA. This CDR3 reads CASSLRDIIGYTF. The CDR3 bases are TGTGCCAGCAGCTTAAGGGACATAATTGGCTACACCTTC.

The rearrangement joins TRBV27 to TRBJ2-4, with TRBD2 identical over 13 bases. J gave up 0 bases and V 2 bases, and 4 bases lay outside the gene matches. CDR3 length equals 18 residues. CDR1 is MNHEY and CDR2 is SMNVEV in the germline V gene (reference sequence). The DNA for the CDR3 is TGTGCCAGCAGTTTAACTAGCGGGAGGGTAATAGCCAAAAACATTCAGTACTTC. Translated: CASSLTSGRVIAKNIQYF.

Remarks on this clonotype: Lacking the conserved final phenylalanine or tryptophan, this CDR3 likely reflects a read error. This chain uses TRBV12-3 or TRBV12-4 with TRBJ1-1, with D unclear. Between the trimmed V and J ends, which lost 2 bases and 4 bases, there was a span of 2 bases. CDR3 size: 11 residues. CDR3 sequence (DNA): TGTGCCAGCAGTTTATCCACTGAAGCTTTCTTA. Its translation: CASSLSTEAFL.

The J gene is TRBJ1-6, the V gene TRBV18; weak D call: TRBD1 (6 bases). CDR1 and CDR2 (germline): KGHSH, LQKENI. V was shortened by 6 bases and J by 9 bases, with 18 bases between the two germline ends. The CDR3 is 15 amino acids. The CDR3 reads CASSPTGALLSPLHF. The CDR3 region has the DNA TGTGCCAGCTCCCCCACGGGGGCCCTACTTTCACCCCTCCACTTT.

The V and J genes are TRBV9 and TRBJ1-1; D gene uncertain. This CDR3 has 15 amino acids. Trimming cost V 0 bases and J 1 base, with 10 bases left between them. In germline, CDR1 is SGDLS, CDR2 YYNGEE. The CDR3 DNA reads as TGTGCCAGCAGCGTAGGGGTCAGCTCGAACACTGAAGCTTTCTTT. Translation gives CASSVGVSSNTEAFF.

A few counts support this clonotype. J is TRBJ2-3 and V is TRBV4-1; 14 bases map to TRBD2. There are 16 residues in the CDR3. CDR1 and CDR2 (germline): MGHRA, YSYEKL. V gave up 3 bases and J gave up 9 bases; unmatched junction bases: 8. The CDR3 region is CASSHLTSGRGGTQYF. Written as DNA, the CDR3 is TGCGCCAGCAGCCACCTGACTAGCGGGAGGGGAGGAACGCAGTATTTT.

This clonotype has a handful of counts. The chain is built from TRBV7-9 and TRBJ1-1; D not certain. Trimming removed 2 bases from V and 3 bases from J, with 7 bases in between. CDR1 is SEHNR, CDR2 FQNEAQ, per germline (reference sequence). This CDR3 contains 13 residues. CDR3 nucleotides: TGTGCCAGCAGCTTATTACTAGACACTGAAGCTTTCTTT. This sequence encodes CASSLLLDTEAFF.

The chain is built from TRBV20-1 and TRBJ2-5; 7 bases are a match to TRBD2. The CDR3 is 14 amino acids. Germline V gene sequence: CDR1 DFQATT, CDR2 SNEGSKA (reference sequence). With 0 bases clipped from V and 5 bases from J, the junction kept 6 bases outside the gene matches. CDR3 DNA sequence: TGCAGTGCTAGAGATGACGGGAGGAGGGAGACCCAGTACTTC. Amino acids: CSARDDGRRETQYF.

There are many counts of this clonotype. The chain combines TRBV18 with TRBJ1-5; D gene ambiguous. CDR1 is KGHSH and CDR2 is LQKENI in the germline V gene. With 4 bases removed from V and 4 bases from J, the gap between germline ends came to 8 bases. The CDR3 has 13 residues. The DNA of the CDR3 is TGTGCCAGCTCACTAAAACCGAATCAGCCCCAGCATTTT. It codes for CASSLKPNQPQHF. Complete variable domain (other parts from reference TRBV18 and TRBJ1-5): NAGVMQNPRHLVRRRGQEARLRCSPMKGHSHVYWYRQLPEEGLKFMVYLQKENIIDESGMPKERFSAEFPKEGPSILRIQQVVRGDSAAYFCASSLKPNQPQHFGDGTRLSIL.

The chain couples TRBV19 to TRBJ2-1; 8 bases are shared with TRBD1. The CDR3 length is 15 residues. Germline V gene data show CDR1 as LNHDA and CDR2 as SQIVND (reference sequence). The junction had 6 bases not matched to a gene; V was cut back by 4 bases and J by 4 bases. In DNA form, the CDR3 reads TGTGCCAGTAGTACCAGGGACAGGAGATACAATGAGCAGTTCTTC. It specifies CASSTRDRRYNEQFF.

This rearrangement joins TRBV7-2 to TRBJ2-1, with 11 bases that match TRBD2. The junction had 4 bases not matched to a gene; V was cut back by 3 bases and J by 9 bases. In germline, CDR1 is SGHTA, CDR2 FQGNSA. CDR3 length: 14 amino acids. This CDR3 reads CASSFLAGGSEQFF. The CDR3 DNA reads TGTGCCAGCAGCTTCCTAGCGGGAGGTAGTGAGCAGTTCTTC.

The chain combines TRBV7-9 with TRBJ2-3; 10 bases match TRBD2. Germline V lookup: CDR1 SEHNR, CDR2 FQNEAQ (reference sequence). With 2 bases clipped from V and 5 bases from J, the junction kept 4 bases outside the gene matches. The CDR3 sequence is 15 residues long. This CDR3 is CASSLQSGRGDTQYF. In DNA form, the CDR3 reads TGTGCCAGCAGCTTACAAAGCGGGAGGGGAGATACGCAGTATTTT.

This clonotype was found a few times. The chain combines TRBV24-1 with TRBJ1-2; D ambiguous. The CDR3 loop spans 15 amino acids. Germline V gives CDR1 KGHDR, CDR2 SFDVKD. The V gene lost 3 bases and the J gene lost 2 bases, with 12 bases spanning the gap. CDR3: CATSDNTPSNYGYTF. Here the CDR3 DNA reads TGTGCCACCAGTGATAACACGCCGTCGAACTATGGCTACACCTTC.

This clonotype was observed a few times. The chain uses TRBV10-3 and TRBJ2-3; 10 bases align to TRBD2. CDR1 ENHRY and CDR2 SYGVKD come from the germline V gene. This CDR3 has 16 amino acids. With 5 bases clipped from V and 0 bases from J, the junction kept 5 bases outside the gene matches. CDR3 region: CAISPRTSGSTDTQYF. CDR3 bases: TGTGCCATCAGTCCTCGGACTAGCGGTAGCACAGATACGCAGTATTTT.

This clonotype was seen a few times. This sequence joins TRBV20-1 and TRBJ1-2; 11 bases are shared with TRBD1. The CDR3 runs to 14 residues. Germline V CDR1 and CDR2: DFQATT, SNEGSKA (reference sequence). This chain's CDR3 is CRAGTGGRNYGYTF. In DNA, the CDR3 is TGCAGGGCCGGGACAGGGGGTCGTAACTATGGCTACACCTTC.

The chain combines TRBV20-1 with TRBJ2-2; 8 positions match TRBD1. The trim removed 3 bases at V and 0 bases at J, leaving 6 bases unmatched. Germline V CDR1 and CDR2: DFQATT, SNEGSKA (reference sequence). The CDR3 has 16 amino acids. CDR3 nucleotide sequence: TGCAGTGCTAGGTTCGACAGGGGCCCGAACACCGGGGAGCTGTTTTTT. Its translation is CSARFDRGPNTGELFF.

On this clonotype: This could be a read error, since a much larger clone is one nucleotide away. This chain connects TRBV20-1 to TRBJ1-5, with a tentative D call TRBD1 (5 bases). The germline gives CDR1 DFQATT, CDR2 SNEGSKA (reference sequence). The CDR3 has 15 amino acids. The CDR3 nucleotides read TGCTGTGCTAGGAAGGGACCCGCGGAGTATCAGCCCCAGCATTTT. This sequence encodes CCARKGPAEYQPQHF.

This clonotype was counted a few times. The chain links TRBV10-3 to TRBJ1-2; D not resolved. Germline loops: CDR1 ENHRY, CDR2 SYGVKD. The ends were cut back, 6 bases at V and 2 bases at J, with 16 bases in the middle. This CDR3 comprises 15 residues. The CDR3 protein is CAIRAAEVLNYGYTF. For the CDR3, the DNA is TGTGCCATCAGGGCAGCGGAGGTCCTCAACTATGGCTACACCTTC.